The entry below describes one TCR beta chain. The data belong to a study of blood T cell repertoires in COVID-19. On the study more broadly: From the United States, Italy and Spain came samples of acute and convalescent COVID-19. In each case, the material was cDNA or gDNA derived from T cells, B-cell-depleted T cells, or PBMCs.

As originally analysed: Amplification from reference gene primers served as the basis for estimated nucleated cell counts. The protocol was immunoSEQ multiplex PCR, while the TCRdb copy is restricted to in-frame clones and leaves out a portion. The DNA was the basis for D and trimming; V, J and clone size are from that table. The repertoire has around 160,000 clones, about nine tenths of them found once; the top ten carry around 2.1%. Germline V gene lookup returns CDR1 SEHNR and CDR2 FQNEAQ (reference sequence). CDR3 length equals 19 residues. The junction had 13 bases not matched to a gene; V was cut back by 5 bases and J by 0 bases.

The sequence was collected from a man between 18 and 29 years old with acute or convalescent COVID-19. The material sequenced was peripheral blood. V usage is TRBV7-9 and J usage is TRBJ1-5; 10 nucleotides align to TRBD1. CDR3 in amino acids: CASSPIVPGQGNSNQPQHF. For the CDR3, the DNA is TGTGCCAGCAGCCCTATTGTACCGGGACAGGGGAATAGCAATCAGCCCCAGCATTTT. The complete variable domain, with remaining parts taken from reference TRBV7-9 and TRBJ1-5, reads DTGVSQNPRHKITKRGQNVTFRCDPISEHNRLYWYRQTLGQGPEFLTYFQNEAQLEKSRLLSDRFSAERPKGSFSTLEIQRTEQGDSAMYLCASSPIVPGQGNSNQPQHFGDGTRLSIL.